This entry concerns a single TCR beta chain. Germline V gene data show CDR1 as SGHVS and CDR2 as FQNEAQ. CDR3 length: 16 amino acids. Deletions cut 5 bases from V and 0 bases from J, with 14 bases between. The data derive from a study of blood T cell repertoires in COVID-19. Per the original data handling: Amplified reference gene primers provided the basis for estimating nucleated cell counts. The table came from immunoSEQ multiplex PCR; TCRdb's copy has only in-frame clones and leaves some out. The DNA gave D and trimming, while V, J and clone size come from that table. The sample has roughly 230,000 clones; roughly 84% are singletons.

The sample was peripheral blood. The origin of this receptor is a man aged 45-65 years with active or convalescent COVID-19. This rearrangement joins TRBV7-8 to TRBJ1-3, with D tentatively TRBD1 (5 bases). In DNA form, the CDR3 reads TGTGCCAGCAGCGCCCTAGGGGTCGTCTCTGGAAACACCATATATTTT. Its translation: CASSALGVVSGNTIYF. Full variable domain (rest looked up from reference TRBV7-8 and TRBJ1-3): GAGVSQSPRYKVAKRGQDVALRCDPISGHVSLFWYQQALGQGPEFLTYFQNEAQLDKSGLPSDRFFAERPEGSVSTLKIQRTQQEDSAVYLCASSALGVVSGNTIYFGEGSWLTVV.